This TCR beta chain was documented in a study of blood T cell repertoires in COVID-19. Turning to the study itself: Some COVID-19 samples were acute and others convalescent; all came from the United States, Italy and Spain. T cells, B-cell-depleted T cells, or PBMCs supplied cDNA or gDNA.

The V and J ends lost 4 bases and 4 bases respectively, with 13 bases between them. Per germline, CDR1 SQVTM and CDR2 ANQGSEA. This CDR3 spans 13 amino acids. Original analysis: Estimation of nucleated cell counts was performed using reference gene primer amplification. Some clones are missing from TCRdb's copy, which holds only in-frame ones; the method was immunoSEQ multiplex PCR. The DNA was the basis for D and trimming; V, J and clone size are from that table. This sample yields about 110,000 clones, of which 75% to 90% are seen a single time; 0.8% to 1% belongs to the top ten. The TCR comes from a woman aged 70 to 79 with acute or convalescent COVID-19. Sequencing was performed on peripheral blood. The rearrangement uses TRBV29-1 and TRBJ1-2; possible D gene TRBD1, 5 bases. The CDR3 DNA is TGCAGCGTTGGACCTCCGGGGGGCTATGGCTACACCTTC. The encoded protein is CSVGPPGGYGYTF.